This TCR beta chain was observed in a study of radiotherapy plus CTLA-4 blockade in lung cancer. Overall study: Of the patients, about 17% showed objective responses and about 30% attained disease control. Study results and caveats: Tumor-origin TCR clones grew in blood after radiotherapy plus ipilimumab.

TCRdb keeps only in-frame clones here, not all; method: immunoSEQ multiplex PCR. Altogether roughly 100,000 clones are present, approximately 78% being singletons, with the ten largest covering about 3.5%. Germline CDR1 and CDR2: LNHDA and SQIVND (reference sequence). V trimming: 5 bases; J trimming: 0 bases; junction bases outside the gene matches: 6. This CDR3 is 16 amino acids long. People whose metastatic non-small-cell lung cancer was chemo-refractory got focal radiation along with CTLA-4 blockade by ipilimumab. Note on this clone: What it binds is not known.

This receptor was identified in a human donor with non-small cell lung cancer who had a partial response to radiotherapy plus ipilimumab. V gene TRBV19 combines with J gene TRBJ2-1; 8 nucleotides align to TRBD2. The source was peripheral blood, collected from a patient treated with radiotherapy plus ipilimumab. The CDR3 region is CASSAPSGFSYNEQFF. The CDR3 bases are TGTGCCAGTAGTGCCCCTAGCGGGTTCTCCTACAATGAGCAGTTCTTC.